Described below is a single T cell receptor (beta chain) sequence and its context. Unmatched junction bases numbered 4, after V lost 3 bases and J lost 3 bases. Germline CDR1 and CDR2: SGHKS and YYEKEE (reference sequence). This CDR3 contains 14 residues. The sample belongs to a study of control samples from healthy donors and cancer patients. Profiling relied on immunoSEQ multiplex PCR, and the TCRdb table lists in-frame clones only, not all of them. The sample lists fewer than 50,000 clones; 85% to 95% were seen once. This rearrangement joins TRBV5-5 to TRBJ1-2; 8 nucleotides match TRBD1. The clonotype originates from a man aged 30 to 39 with colorectal cancer. The sample taken for sequencing was PBMCs. CDR3 region: CASSSDRADYGYTF. The CDR3 bases are TGTGCCAGCAGCTCGGACAGGGCGGACTATGGCTACACCTTC.